A selection of T cell receptor beta chains follows, all from one sample in a study of T cell responses to AZD1222 COVID-19 vaccine. This table comes from immunoSEQ multiplex PCR, and its TCRdb copy is limited to in-frame clones, with some not included. The sample carries roughly 120,000 clones, 92% recorded once. The sequenced sample was peripheral blood, obtained 28 days after the second AZD1222 dose. All receptors come from an adult who received the AZD1222 COVID-19 vaccine. Both conserved end residues are part of each CDR3. A D gene is named only where the DNA matches it firmly. A row's size may be missing; if present it is once, few, many or a size class.

clone_size | d_call | j_call | v_call | cdr3_aa | cdr3_nt
once | NA | TRBJ2-1 | TRBV7-9 | CASSLGGGLAHEQFF | TGTGCCAGCAGCTTAGGGGGGGGCCTTGCCCATGAGCAGTTCTTC
NA | NA | TRBJ2-2 | TRBV7-2 | CASSLVGGRAGELFF | TGTGCCAGCAGCTTAGTAGGGGGTCGGGCCGGGGAGCTGTTTTTT
once | NA | TRBJ2-3 | TRBV2 | CASIRVTTDTQYF | TGTGCCAGCATCAGGGTTACCACAGATACGCAGTATTTT
NA | NA | TRBJ1-5 | TRBV21-1 | CASSKDNAAQHF | TGTGCCAGCAGCAAAGACAACGCCGCCCAGCATTTT
once | NA | TRBJ2-3 | TRBV19 | CACGYNTQYF | TGTGCCTGCGGGTATAATACGCAGTATTTT
NA | TRBD2 | TRBJ2-1 | TRBV28 | CASSSLSGGDNEQFF | TGTGCCAGCAGTTCCCTTAGCGGGGGGGACAATGAGCAGTTCTTC
NA | NA | TRBJ1-1 | TRBV19 | CASSIAWGGTTEAFF | TGTGCCAGTAGTATAGCCTGGGGTGGAACCACTGAAGCTTTCTTT
NA | NA | TRBJ1-4 | TRBV14 | CASSQTRQEKLFF | TGTGCCAGCAGCCAAACCCGACAGGAAAAACTGTTTTTT
NA | NA | TRBJ2-1 | TRBV19 | CASSIGRMNEQFF | TGTGCCAGTAGTATAGGCAGGATGAATGAGCAGTTCTTC
NA | TRBD2 | TRBJ2-7 | TRBV5-1 | CASSLAGGTYEQYF | TGCGCCAGCAGCTTGGCCGGGGGGACCTACGAGCAGTACTTC
once | NA | TRBJ2-5 | TRBV28 | CACTPSSSETQYF | TGTGCCTGCACACCTTCTAGTTCCGAGACCCAGTACTTC
NA | TRBD1 | TRBJ2-5 | TRBV6-6 | CASSPGTGAHQETQYF | TGTGCCAGCAGTCCCGGGACAGGGGCCCACCAAGAGACCCAGTACTTC
NA | NA | TRBJ1-1 | TRBV18 | CASSPPGMEDTEAFF | TGTGCCAGCTCACCTCCAGGGATGGAGGACACTGAAGCTTTCTTT
NA | NA | TRBJ1-4 | TRBV5-1 | CASSLRPDSYNEKLFF | TGCGCCAGCAGCTTACGCCCGGACAGTTATAATGAAAAACTGTTTTTT